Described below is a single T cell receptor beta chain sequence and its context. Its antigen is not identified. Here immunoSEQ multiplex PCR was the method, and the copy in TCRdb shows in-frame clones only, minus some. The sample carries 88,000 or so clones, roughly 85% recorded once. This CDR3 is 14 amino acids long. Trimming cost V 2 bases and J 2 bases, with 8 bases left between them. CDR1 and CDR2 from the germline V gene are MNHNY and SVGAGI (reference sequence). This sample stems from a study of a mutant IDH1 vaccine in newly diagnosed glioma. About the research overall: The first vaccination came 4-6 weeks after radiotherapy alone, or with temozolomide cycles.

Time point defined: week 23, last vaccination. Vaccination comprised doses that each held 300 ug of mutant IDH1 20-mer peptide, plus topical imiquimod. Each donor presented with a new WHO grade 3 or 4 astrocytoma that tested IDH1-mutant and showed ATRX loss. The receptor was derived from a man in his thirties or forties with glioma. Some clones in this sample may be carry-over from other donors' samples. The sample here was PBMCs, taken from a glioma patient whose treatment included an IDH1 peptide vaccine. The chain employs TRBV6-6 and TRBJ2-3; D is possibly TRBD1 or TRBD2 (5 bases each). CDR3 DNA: TGTGCCAGCAGTTACGAGGGGTTCACAGATACGCAGTATTTT. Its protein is CASSYEGFTDTQYF.